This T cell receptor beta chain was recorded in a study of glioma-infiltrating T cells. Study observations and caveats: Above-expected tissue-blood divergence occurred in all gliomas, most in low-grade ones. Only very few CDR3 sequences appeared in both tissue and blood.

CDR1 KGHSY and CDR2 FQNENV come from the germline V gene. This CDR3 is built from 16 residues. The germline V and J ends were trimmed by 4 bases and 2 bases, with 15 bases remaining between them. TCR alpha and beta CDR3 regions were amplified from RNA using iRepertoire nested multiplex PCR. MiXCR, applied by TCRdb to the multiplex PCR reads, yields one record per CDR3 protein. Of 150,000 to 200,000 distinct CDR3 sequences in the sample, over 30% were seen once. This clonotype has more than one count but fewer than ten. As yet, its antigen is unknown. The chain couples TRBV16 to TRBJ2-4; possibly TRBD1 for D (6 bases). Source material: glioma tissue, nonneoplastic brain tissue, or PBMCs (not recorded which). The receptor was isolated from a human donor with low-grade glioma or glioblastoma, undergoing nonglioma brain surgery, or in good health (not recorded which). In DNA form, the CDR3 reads TGTGCCAGCAGCCCCCTCCCTACAGGGACCAAAAACATTCAGTACTTC. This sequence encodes CASSPLPTGTKNIQYF.